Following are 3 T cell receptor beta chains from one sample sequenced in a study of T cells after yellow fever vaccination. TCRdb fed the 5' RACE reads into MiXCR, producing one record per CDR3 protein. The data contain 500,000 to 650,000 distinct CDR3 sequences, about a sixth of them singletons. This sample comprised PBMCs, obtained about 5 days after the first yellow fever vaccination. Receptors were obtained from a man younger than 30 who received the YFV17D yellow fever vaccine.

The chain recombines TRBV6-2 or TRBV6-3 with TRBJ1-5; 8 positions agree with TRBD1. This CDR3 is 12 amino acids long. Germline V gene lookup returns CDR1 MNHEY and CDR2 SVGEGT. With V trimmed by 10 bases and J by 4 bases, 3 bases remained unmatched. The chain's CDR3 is CATDRGNQPQHF. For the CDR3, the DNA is TGTGCCACCGACAGGGGAAATCAGCCCCAGCATTTT.

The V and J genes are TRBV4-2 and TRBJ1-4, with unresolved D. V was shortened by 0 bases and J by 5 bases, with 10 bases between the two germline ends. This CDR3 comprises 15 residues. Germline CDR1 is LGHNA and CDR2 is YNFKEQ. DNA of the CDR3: TGTGCCAGCAGCCAAGAAGGGCCGCCCAATGAAAAACTGTTTTTT. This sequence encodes CASSQEGPPNEKLFF.

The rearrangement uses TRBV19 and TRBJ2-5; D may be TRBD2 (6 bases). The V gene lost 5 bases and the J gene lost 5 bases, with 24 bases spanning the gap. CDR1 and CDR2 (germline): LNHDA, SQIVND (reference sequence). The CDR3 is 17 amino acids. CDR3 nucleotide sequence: TGTGCCAGTAGTCCCGACGGCTGGCGGTACAGCGGGGAGACCCAGTACTTC. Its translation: CASSPDGWRYSGETQYF. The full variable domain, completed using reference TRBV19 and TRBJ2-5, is DGGITQSPKYLFRKEGQNVTLSCEQNLNHDAMYWYRQDPGQGLRLIYYSQIVNDFQKGDIAEGYSVSREKKESFPLTVTSAQKNPTAFYLCASSPDGWRYSGETQYFGPGTRLLVL.